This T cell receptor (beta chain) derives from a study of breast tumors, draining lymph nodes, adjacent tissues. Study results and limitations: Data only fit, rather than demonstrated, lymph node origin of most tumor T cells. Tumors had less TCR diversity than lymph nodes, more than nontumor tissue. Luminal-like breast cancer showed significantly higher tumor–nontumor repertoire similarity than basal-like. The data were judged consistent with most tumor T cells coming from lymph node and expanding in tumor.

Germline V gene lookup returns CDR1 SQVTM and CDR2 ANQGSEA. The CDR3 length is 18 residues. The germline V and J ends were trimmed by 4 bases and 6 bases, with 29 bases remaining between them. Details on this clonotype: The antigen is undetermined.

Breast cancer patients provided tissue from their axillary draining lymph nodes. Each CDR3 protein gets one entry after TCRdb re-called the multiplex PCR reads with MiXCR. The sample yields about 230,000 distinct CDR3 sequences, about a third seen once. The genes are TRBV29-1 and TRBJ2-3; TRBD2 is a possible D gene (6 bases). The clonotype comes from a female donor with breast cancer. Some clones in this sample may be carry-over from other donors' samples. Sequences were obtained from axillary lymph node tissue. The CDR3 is CSVVPLSGGLSLADTQYF. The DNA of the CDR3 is TGCAGCGTTGTCCCTTTATCAGGAGGGCTGTCTCTGGCGGATACGCAGTATTTT.